This TCR beta chain was observed in a study of Ad26.COV2.S vaccination and SARS-CoV-2 variants. Indicated treatment: about 20 received Ad26.COV2.S at low or high dose, single or two shots; several received placebo; per-sample allocation not given. The study sampled participants on day 63 after the first vaccine or placebo injection. TCRdb's table, derived via immunoSEQ multiplex PCR, lists solely in-frame clones and lacks some. The table has around 300,000 clones, approximately 87% seen once; the top ten hold approximately 5%. Germline V CDR1 and CDR2: MNHEY, SVGEGT. Trimming took off 6 bases at V and 6 bases at J, with 18 bases between the two ends. CDR3 length: 14 amino acids.

The chain joins TRBV6-2 or TRBV6-3 to TRBJ2-7; the D is unclear. The sequencing used peripheral blood, collected in a trial of Ad26.COV2.S vaccine versus placebo. This sequence was found in a person between 18 and 60 years old who received the Ad26.COV2.S COVID-19 vaccine or a placebo. CDR3 protein: CASSPRLPRTEQYF. For the CDR3, the DNA is TGTGCCAGCAGCCCTAGACTTCCGCGGACCGAGCAGTACTTC.